The present T cell receptor (beta chain) was sequenced within a study of T cells after yellow fever vaccination. Study overall: Low-cell-number fractions underwent preparation using SMART-Seq v4 Ultra Low Input.

Comments on this clonotype: Its antigen is not identified.

Study observations and caveats: Any FACS-sorted repertoire could hold abundant clonotypes that contaminate it from the bulk population. CD4 and CD8 compartments shared a small share of clonotypes, likely from convergent recombination.

In TCRdb, the 5' RACE reads were re-called with MiXCR into one record per CDR3 protein. The sample has approximately 340,000 distinct CDR3 sequences; roughly 9.4% are singletons. V lost 6 bases and J 6 bases, leaving 11 bases between the germline ends. This CDR3 comprises 13 residues. The germline V gene has CDR1 MNHEY and CDR2 SVGEGT. The sequencing here drew on PBMCs, taken on the day of the first yellow fever vaccination. The V and J genes are TRBV6-2 or TRBV6-3 and TRBJ2-2; D gene unclear. This clonotype originated in a young man who received the YFV17D yellow fever vaccine. CDR3 loop: CASRDPGAGELFF. CDR3 DNA sequence: TGTGCCAGCAGGGACCCAGGCGCCGGGGAGCTGTTTTTT.